This T cell receptor (beta chain) is from a study of T-cell reconstitution after alpha-beta-depleted transplantation in children. General observations from the study: In patients about two months after transplant, alpha-beta T cells reportedly arose from several hundred expanded graft clones. Newly produced T cells mostly accounted for T-cell counts and diversity one year post-transplant. Surviving recipient T cells and thymic progenitors underlay high day-60 TCRbeta diversity in some patients.

Worth noting for this clonotype: Antigen unknown.

Germline V CDR1 and CDR2: SEHNR, FQNEAQ (reference sequence). The CDR3 is made up of 14 amino acids. With 5 bases removed from V and 5 bases from J, the gap between germline ends came to 12 bases. The TCRbeta library incorporated unique molecular identifiers. TCRdb ran MiXCR on the PCR reads and lists one entry per CDR3 protein. The sample carries roughly 28,000 distinct CDR3 sequences, roughly a sixth recorded once. The chain employs TRBV7-9 and TRBJ1-4; D is uncertain. The sequencing here drew on PBMCs, mostly from graft donor cells, taken 60 days after TCRalphabeta/CD19-depleted stem cell transplant. This receptor was obtained from a male patient between 2 and 10 years old who had a stem cell transplant for acute lymphoblastic leukemia, so the T cells may come from the graft donor. The DNA of the CDR3 is TGTGCCAGCAGCCCCAGTTCGAGGAATGAAAAACTGTTTTTT. It encodes CASSPSSRNEKLFF.